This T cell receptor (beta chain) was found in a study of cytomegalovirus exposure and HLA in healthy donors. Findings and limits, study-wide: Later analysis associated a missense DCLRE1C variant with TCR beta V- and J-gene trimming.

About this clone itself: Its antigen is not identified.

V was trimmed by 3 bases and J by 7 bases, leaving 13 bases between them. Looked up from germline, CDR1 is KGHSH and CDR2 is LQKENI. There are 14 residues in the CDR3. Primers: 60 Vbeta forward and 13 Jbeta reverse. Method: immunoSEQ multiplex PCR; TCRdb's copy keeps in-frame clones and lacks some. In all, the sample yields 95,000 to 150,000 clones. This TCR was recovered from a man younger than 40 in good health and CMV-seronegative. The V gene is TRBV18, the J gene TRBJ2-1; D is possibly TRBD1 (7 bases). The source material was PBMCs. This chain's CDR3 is CASSPEGARNEQFF. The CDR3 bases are TGTGCCAGCTCACCGGAGGGGGCGCGAAATGAGCAGTTCTTC. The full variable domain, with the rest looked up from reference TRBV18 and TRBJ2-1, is NAGVMQNPRHLVRRRGQEARLRCSPMKGHSHVYWYRQLPEEGLKFMVYLQKENIIDESGMPKERFSAEFPKEGPSILRIQQVVRGDSAAYFCASSPEGARNEQFFGPGTRLTVL.